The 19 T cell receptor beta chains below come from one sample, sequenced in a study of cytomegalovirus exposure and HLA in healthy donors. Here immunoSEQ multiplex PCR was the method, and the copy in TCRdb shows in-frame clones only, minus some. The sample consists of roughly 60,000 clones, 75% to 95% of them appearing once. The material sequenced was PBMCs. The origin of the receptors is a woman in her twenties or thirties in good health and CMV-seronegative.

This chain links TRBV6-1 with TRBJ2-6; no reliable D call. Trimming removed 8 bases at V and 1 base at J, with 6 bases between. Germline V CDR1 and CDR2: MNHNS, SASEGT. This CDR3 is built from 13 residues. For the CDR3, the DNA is TGTGCCAGCGTAAAATCTGGGGCCAACGTCCTGACTTTC. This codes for CASVKSGANVLTF.

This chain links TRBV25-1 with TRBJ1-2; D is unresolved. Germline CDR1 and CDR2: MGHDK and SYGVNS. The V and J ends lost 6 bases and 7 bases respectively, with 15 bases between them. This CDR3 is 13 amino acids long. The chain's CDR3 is CASRLHLTGGYTF. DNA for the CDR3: TGTGCCAGCAGACTTCACTTGACGGGTGGCTACACCTTC.

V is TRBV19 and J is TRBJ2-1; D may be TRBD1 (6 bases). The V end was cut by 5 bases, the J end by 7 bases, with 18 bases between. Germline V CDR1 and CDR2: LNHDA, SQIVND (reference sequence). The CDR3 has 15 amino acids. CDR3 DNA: TGTGCCAGTAGTGCTGCCGGGACATACCCTAATGAGCAGTTCTTC. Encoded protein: CASSAAGTYPNEQFF.

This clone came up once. CDR3 sequence: CASSFSTGGITDTQYF. Here the CDR3 DNA reads TGTGCCAGCAGCTTCTCTACAGGGGGGATCACAGATACGCAGTATTTT. The gene calls are TRBV7-2 and TRBJ2-3; 8 positions match TRBD1. The CDR3 is 16 amino acids. Germline CDR1 SGHTA, CDR2 FQGNSA. The ends lost 3 bases at V and 2 bases at J; junction bases unmatched: 7.

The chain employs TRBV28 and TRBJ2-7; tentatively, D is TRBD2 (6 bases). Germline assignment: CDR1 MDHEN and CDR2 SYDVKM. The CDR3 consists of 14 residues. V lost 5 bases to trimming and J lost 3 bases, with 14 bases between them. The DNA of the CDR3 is TGTGCCAGCAGTACTTGGACTACCTACTACGAGCAGTACTTC. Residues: CASSTWTTYYEQYF.

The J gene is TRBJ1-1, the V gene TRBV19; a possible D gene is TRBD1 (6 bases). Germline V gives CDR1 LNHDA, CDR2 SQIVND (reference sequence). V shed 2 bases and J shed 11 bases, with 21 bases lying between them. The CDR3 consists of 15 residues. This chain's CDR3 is CASSIRNREGGVAFF. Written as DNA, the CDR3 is TGTGCCAGTAGTATAAGAAACAGGGAGGGTGGCGTGGCTTTCTTT. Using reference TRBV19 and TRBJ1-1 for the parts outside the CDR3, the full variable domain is DGGITQSPKYLFRKEGQNVTLSCEQNLNHDAMYWYRQDPGQGLRLIYYSQIVNDFQKGDIAEGYSVSREKKESFPLTVTSAQKNPTAFYLCASSIRNREGGVAFFGQGTRLTVV.

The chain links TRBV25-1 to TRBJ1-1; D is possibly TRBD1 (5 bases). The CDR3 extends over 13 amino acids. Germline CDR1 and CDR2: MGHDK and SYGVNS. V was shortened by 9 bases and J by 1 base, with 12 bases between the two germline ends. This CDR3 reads CASYGGGNTEAFF. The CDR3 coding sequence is TGTGCCAGTTACGGCGGGGGGAACACTGAAGCTTTCTTT. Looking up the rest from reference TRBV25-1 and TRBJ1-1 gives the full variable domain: EADIYQTPRYLVIGTGKKITLECSQTMGHDKMYWYQQDPGMELHLIHYSYGVNSTEKGDLSSESTVSRIRTEHFPLTLESARPSHTSQYLCASYGGGNTEAFFGQGTRLTVV.

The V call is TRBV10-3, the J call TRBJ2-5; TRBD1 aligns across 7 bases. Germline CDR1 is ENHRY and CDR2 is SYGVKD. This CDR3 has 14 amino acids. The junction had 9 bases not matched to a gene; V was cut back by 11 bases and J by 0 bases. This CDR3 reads CAVSTGSYQETQYF. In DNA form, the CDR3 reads TGTGCCGTTTCGACAGGGTCGTACCAAGAGACCCAGTACTTC.

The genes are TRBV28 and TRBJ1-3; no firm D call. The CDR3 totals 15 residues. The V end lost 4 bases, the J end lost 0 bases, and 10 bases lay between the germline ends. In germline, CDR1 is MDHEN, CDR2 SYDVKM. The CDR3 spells CASSSADSSGNTIYF. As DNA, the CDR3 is TGTGCCAGCAGTTCCGCCGATAGCTCTGGAAACACCATATATTTT.

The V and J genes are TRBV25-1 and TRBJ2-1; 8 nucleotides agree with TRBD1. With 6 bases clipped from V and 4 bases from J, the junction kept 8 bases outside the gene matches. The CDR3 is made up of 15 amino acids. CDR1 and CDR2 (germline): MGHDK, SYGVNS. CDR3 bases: TGTGCCAGCAGCTTCGGACAGGGAGCGTACAATGAGCAGTTCTTC. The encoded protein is CASSFGQGAYNEQFF.

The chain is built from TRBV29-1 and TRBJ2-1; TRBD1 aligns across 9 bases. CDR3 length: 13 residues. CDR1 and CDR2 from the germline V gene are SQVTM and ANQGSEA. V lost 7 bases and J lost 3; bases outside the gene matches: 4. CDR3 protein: CSAGQGSYNEQFF. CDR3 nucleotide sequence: TGCAGCGCGGGACAGGGTAGCTACAATGAGCAGTTCTTC.

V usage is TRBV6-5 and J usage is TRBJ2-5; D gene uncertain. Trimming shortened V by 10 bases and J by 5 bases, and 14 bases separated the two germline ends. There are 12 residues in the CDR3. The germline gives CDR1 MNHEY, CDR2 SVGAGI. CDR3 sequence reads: CATKTPRETQYF. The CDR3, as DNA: TGTGCCACCAAAACCCCGCGGGAGACCCAGTACTTC.

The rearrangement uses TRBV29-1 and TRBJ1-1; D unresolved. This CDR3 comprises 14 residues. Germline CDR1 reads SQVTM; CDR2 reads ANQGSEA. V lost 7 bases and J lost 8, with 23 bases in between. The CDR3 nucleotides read TGCAGCGGGAAGATAAACCCAGGAAATCGGGAAGCTTTCTTT. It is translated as CSGKINPGNREAFF.

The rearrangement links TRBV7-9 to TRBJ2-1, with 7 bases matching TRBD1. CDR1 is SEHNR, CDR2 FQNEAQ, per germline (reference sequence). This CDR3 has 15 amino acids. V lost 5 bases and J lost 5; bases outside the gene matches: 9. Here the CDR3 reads CASSAAGTVHNEQFF. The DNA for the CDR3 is TGTGCCAGCAGCGCTGCCGGGACAGTCCACAATGAGCAGTTCTTC.

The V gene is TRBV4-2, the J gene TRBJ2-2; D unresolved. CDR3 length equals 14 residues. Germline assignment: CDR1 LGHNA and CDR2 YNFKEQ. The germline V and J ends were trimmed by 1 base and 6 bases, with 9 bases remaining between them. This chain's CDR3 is CASSQGRSSGELFF. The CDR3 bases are TGTGCCAGCAGCCAAGGGCGGTCCTCCGGGGAGCTGTTTTTT.

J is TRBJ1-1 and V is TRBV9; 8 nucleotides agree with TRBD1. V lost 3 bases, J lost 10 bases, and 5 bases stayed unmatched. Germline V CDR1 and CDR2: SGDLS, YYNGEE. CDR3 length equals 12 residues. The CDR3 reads CASSGQGIVAFF. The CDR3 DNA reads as TGTGCCAGCAGCGGACAGGGGATAGTAGCTTTCTTT.

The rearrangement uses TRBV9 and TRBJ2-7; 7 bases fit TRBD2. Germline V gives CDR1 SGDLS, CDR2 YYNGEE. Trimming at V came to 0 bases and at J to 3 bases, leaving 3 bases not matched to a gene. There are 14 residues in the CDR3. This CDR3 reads CASSVAGGFYEQYF. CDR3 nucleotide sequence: TGTGCCAGCAGCGTAGCGGGAGGTTTCTACGAGCAGTACTTC.

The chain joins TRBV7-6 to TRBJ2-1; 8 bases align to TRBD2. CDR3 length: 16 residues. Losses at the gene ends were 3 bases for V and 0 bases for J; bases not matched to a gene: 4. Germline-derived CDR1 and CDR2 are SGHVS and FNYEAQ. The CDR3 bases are TGTGCCAGCAGCTTGTTGGCGGGAGGCTCCTACAATGAGCAGTTCTTC. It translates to CASSLLAGGSYNEQFF.

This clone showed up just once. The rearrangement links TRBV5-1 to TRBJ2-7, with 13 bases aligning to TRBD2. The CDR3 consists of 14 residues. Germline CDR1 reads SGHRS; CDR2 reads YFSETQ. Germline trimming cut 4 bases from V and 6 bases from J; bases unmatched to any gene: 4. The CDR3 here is CASSPGLAGVEQYF. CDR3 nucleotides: TGCGCCAGCAGCCCCGGACTAGCGGGAGTCGAGCAGTACTTC.